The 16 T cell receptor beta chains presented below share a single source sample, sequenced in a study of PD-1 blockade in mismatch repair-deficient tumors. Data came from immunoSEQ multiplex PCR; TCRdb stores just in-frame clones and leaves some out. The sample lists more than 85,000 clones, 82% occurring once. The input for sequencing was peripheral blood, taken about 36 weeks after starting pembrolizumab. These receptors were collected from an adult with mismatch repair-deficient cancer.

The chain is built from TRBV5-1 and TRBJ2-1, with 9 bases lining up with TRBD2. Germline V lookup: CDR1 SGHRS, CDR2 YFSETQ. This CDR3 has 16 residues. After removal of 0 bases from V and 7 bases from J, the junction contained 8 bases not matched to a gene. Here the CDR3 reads CASSLEGGRGRNEQFF. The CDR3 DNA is TGCGCCAGCAGCTTGGAGGGCGGGAGGGGAAGGAATGAGCAGTTCTTC.

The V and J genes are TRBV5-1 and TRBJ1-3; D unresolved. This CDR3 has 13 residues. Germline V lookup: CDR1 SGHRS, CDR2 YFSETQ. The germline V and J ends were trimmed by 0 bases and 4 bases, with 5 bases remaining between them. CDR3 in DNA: TGCGCCAGCAGCTTGGTAGAGGGAAACACCATATATTTT. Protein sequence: CASSLVEGNTIYF. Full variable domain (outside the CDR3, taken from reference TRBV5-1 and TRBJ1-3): KAGVTQTPRYLIKTRGQQVTLSCSPISGHRSVSWYQQTPGQGLQFLFEYFSETQRNKGNFPGRFSGRQFSNSRSEMNVSTLELGDSALYLCASSLVEGNTIYFGEGSWLTVV.

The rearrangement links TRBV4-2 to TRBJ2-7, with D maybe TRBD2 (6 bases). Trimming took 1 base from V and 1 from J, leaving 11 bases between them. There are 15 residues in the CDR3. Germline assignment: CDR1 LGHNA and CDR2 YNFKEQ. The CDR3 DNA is TGTGCCAGCAGCCAAGCCGGGACTGTATCCTACGAGCAGTACTTC. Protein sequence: CASSQAGTVSYEQYF.

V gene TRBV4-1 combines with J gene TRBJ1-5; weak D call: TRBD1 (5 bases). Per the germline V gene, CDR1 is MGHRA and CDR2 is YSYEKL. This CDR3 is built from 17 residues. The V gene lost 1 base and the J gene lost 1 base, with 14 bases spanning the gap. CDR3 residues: CASSQVGAGVSNQPQHF. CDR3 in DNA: TGCGCCAGCAGCCAAGTTGGTGCGGGGGTGAGCAATCAGCCCCAGCATTTT.

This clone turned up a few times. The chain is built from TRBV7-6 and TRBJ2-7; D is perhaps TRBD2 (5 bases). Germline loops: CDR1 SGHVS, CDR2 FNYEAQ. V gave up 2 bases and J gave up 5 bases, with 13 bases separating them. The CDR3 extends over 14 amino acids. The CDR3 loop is CASSLKGSENEQYF. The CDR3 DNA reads TGTGCCAGCAGCTTAAAAGGTAGCGAAAACGAGCAGTACTTC.

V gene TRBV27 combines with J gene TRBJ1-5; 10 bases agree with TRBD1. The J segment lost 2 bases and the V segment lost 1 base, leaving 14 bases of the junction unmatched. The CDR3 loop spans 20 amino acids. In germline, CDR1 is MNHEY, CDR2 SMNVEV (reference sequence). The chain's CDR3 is CASSLLAPGQGLQGNQPQHF. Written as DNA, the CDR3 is TGTGCCAGCAGTTTATTAGCCCCGGGACAGGGGCTCCAGGGCAATCAGCCCCAGCATTTT.

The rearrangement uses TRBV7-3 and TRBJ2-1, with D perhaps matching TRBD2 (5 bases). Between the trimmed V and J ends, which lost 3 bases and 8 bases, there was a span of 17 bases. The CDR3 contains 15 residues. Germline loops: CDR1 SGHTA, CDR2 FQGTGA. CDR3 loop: CASSLSWRSGDEQFF. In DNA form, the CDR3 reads TGTGCCAGCAGCTTGTCCTGGCGGAGCGGAGATGAGCAGTTCTTC.

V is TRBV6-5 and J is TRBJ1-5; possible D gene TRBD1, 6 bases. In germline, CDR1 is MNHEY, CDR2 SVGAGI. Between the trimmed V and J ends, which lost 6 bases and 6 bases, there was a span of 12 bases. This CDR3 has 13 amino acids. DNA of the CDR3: TGTGCCAGCAGCCAAACGGGGGCTCAGCCCCAGCATTTT. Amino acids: CASSQTGAQPQHF.

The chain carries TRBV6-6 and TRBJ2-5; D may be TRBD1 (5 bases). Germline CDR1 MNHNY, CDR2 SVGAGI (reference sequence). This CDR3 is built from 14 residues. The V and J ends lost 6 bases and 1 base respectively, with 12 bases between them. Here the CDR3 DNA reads TGTGCCAGCAGCATGACAGAGCTCCAAGAGACCCAGTACTTC. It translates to CASSMTELQETQYF.

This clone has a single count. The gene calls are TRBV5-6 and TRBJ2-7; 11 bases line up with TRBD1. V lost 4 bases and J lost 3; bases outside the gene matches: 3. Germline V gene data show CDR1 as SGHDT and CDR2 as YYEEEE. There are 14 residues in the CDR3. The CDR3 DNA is TGTGCCAGCAGCCTCGGGACAGGGGGCTACGAGCAGTACTTC. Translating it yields CASSLGTGGYEQYF.

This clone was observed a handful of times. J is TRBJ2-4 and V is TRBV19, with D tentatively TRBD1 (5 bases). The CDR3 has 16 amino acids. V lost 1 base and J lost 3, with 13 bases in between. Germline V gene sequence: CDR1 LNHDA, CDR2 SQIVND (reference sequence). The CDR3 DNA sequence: TGTGCCAGTAGTATAGGGGGCATTAGGGGCAAAAACATTCAGTACTTC. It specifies CASSIGGIRGKNIQYF.

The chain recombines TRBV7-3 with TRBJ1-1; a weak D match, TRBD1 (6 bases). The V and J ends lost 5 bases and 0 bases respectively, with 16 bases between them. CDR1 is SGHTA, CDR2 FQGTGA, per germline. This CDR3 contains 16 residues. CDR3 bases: TGTGCCAGCAGCCCTACTCCGACAGGAATGAACACTGAAGCTTTCTTT. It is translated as CASSPTPTGMNTEAFF.

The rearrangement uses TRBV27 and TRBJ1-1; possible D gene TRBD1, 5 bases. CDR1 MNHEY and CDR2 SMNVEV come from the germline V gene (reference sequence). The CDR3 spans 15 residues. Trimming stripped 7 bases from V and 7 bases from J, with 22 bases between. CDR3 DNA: TGTGCCAGCAACTCCCTTGGGGCAGGCCTTTATGAAGCTTTCTTT. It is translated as CASNSLGAGLYEAFF.

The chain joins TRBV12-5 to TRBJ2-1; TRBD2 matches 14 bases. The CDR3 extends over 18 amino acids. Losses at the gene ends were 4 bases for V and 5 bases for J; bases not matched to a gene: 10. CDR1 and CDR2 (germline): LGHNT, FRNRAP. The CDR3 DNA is TGTGCTAGTGGTTCGAGGGGACTAGCGGGAGTAACCAACAATGAGCAGTTCTTC. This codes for CASGSRGLAGVTNNEQFF.

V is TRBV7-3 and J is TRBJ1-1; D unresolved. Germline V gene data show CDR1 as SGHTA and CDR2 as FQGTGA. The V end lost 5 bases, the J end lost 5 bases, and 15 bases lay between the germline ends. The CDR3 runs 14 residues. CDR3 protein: CASSQDPFGTEAFF. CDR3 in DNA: TGTGCCAGCAGCCAGGACCCGTTCGGAACTGAAGCTTTCTTT.

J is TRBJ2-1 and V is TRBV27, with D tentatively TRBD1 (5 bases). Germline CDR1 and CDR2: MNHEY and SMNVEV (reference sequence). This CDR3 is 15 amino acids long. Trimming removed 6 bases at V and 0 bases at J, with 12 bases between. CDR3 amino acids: CASRQDPYSYNEQFF. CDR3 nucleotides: TGTGCCAGCAGACAGGACCCGTACTCCTACAATGAGCAGTTCTTC.